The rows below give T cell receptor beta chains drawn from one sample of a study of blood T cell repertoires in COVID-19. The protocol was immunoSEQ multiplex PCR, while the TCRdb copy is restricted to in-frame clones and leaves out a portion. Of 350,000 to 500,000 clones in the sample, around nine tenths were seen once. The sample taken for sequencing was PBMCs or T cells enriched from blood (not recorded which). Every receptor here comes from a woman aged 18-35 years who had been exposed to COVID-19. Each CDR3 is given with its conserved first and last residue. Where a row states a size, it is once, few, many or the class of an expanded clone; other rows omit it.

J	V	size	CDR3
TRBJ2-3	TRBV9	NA	CASSVSGSTDTQYF
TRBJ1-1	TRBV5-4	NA	CASSPNPTGAEAFF
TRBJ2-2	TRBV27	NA	CASRKDRVDTGELFF
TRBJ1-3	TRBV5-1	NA	CASSLADTHSGNTIYF
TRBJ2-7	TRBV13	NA	CASSLGPGQGAHEQYF
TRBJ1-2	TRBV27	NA	CASRRSGGADGYTF
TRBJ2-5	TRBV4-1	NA	CASSQGGDREETQYF
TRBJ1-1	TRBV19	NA	CASSIIQGASREAFF
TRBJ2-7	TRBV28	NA	CASSLPTGTGSPYEQYF
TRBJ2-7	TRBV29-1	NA	CSVVTGDPSYEQYF
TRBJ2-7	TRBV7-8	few	CASSPLALSSYEQYF
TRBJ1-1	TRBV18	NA	CASSPSRGSTEAFF
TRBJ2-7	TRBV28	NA	CASRPPGQGEYEQYF
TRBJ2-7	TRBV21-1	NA	CASRGIYEQYF
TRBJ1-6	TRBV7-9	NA	CASRDDRGLNSPLHF
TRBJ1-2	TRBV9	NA	CASSVEGAQGGYTF
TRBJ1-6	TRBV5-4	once	CASSPASADNSPLHF
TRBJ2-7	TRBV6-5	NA	CASSYSGPSYEQYF
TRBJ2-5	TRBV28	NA	CASSWLQETQYF
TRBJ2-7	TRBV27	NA	CASSGLAYDEQYF
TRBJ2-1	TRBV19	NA	CASSPGTSGTPYNEQFF
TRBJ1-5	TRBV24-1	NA	CATSDETGNQPQHF
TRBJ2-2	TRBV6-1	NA	CASSDQGPGELFF
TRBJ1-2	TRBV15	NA	CATSSRGQGNYGYTF
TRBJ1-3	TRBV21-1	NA	CASSKRPAEGNTIYF
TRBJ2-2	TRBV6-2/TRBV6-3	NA	CASSYSTVTGELFF
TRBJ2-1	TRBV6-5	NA	CASSYALAGGLNEQFF
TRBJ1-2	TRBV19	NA	CASSNQGAAGYTF
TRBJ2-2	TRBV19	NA	CAIWDTNTGELFF
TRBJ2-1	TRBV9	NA	CASSVEIGRGGQDEQFF
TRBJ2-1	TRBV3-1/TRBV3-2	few	CASSRLAGHNEQFF
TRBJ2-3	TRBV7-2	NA	CASQFGTGTDTQYF
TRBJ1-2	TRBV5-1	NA	CASSESPGQGYGYTF
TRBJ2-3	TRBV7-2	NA	CASSSQTGLAADTDTQYF
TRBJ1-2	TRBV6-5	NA	CASSSPGGRSGYTF
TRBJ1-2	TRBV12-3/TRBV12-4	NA	CASSFVGDGYTF
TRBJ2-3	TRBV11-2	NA	CASSFSSVLTDTQYF
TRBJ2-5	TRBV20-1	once	CSASIRTQYF
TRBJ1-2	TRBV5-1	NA	CASSLVAGGNYGYTF
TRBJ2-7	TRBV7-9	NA	CASSLDPLRDTSKEQYF